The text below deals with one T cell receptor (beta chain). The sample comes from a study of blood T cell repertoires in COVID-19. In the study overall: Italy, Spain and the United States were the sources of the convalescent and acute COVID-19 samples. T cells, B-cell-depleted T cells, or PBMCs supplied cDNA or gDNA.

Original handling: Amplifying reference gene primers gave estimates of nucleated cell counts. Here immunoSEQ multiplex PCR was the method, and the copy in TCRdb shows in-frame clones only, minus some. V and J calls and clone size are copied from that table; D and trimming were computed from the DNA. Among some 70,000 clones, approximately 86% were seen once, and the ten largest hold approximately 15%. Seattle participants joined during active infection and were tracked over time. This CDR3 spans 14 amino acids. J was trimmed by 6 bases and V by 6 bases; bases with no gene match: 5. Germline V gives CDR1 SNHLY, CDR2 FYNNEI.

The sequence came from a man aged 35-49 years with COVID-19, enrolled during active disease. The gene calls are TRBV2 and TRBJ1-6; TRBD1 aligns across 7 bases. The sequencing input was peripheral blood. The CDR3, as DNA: TGTGCCAGCAGCCTTGGGACAGCTAATTCACCCCTCCACTTT. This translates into CASSLGTANSPLHF.